Described below is a single TCR beta chain sequence and its context. The data belong to a study of cytomegalovirus exposure and HLA in healthy donors. Trimming at V came to 5 bases and at J to 2 bases, leaving 2 bases not matched to a gene. In germline, CDR1 is MNHEY, CDR2 SMNVEV (reference sequence). The CDR3 runs to 13 residues. Use of 60 Vbeta and 13 Jbeta primers characterized the PCR. Clones were read by immunoSEQ multiplex PCR, and TCRdb kept only the in-frame ones, dropping some. Of 190,000 or so clones listed, 82% are singletons. This chain connects TRBV27 to TRBJ2-7; 8 bases fit TRBD1. The clonotype was recovered from a boy aged 2-15 years in good health and CMV-seronegative. Sequences were obtained from PBMCs. The CDR3 loop reads CASSLQGAYEQYF. The CDR3 DNA reads as TGTGCCAGCAGTCTACAGGGGGCCTACGAGCAGTACTTC.